The 16 T cell receptor beta chains listed next were all sequenced from one sample in a study of blood T cell repertoires in COVID-19. The method was immunoSEQ multiplex PCR; TCRdb's version includes in-frame clones alone and lacks a portion of them. Of 200,000 to 250,000 clones listed, nearly 90% are singletons. The sequenced sample was peripheral blood. These receptors were collected from a woman aged 18-35 years who had recovered from COVID-19.

This chain connects TRBV24-1 to TRBJ1-5, with D maybe TRBD1 (5 bases). Deletions cut 7 bases from V and 6 bases from J, with 21 bases between. This CDR3 contains 16 residues. CDR1 is KGHDR and CDR2 is SFDVKD in the germline V gene. CDR3 residues: CATRGGGWGAAQPQHF. CDR3 coding DNA: TGTGCCACCAGGGGAGGAGGATGGGGCGCTGCTCAGCCCCAGCATTTT.

V is TRBV29-1 and J is TRBJ2-1; 9 positions match TRBD2. The CDR3 totals 14 residues. CDR1 is SQVTM and CDR2 is ANQGSEA in the germline V gene. After removal of 3 bases from V and 6 bases from J, the junction contained 6 bases not matched to a gene. The CDR3 protein is CSVDWASGVNEQFF. The CDR3 coding sequence is TGCAGCGTTGACTGGGCTAGCGGGGTCAATGAGCAGTTCTTC.

The chain couples TRBV19 to TRBJ2-7; D ambiguous. Deletions cut 3 bases from V and 5 bases from J, with 11 bases between. Per germline, CDR1 LNHDA and CDR2 SQIVND (reference sequence). The CDR3 has 13 amino acids. The CDR3: CASSIRESNEQYF. DNA of the CDR3: TGTGCCAGTAGTATTAGAGAGAGTAACGAGCAGTACTTC.

This chain connects TRBV7-3 to TRBJ2-3; a weak D match, TRBD2 (5 bases). Deletions cut 8 bases from V and 5 bases from J, with 14 bases between. This CDR3 region has 13 residues. The germline V gene encodes CDR1 SGHTA and CDR2 FQGTGA. The CDR3 nucleotides read TGTGCCAGCGGCCGGGATGTGGTAGATACGCAGTATTTT. Translation: CASGRDVVDTQYF.

The chain is built from TRBV18 and TRBJ1-2, with 10 bases matching TRBD1. V was clipped by 4 bases and J by 8 bases; unmatched bases: 16. Germline values: CDR1 KGHSH, CDR2 LQKENI. The CDR3 runs 17 residues. CDR3 sequence: CASSRTGTGATPQGYTF. Written as DNA, the CDR3 is TGTGCCAGCTCACGAACCGGGACAGGGGCCACCCCTCAGGGCTACACCTTC.

This chain joins TRBV29-1 and TRBJ2-7, with 7 bases aligning to TRBD1. Germline-derived CDR1 and CDR2 are SQVTM and ANQGSEA. Unmatched junction bases numbered 9, after V lost 5 bases and J lost 5 bases. CDR3 length: 13 amino acids. CDR3 sequence: CSVLGGFGDEQYF. In DNA, the CDR3 is TGCAGCGTTCTAGGGGGCTTTGGGGACGAGCAGTACTTC.

The CDR3 bases are TGCGCCAGCAGCTTAGTGGCGGGCCATTCCTACAATGAGCAGTTCTTC. This translates into CASSLVAGHSYNEQFF. The chain combines TRBV5-1 with TRBJ2-1, with a possible D match to TRBD2 (5 bases). Looked up from germline, CDR1 is SGHRS and CDR2 is YFSETQ. The CDR3 extends over 16 amino acids. The V gene lost 2 bases and the J gene lost 1 base, with 13 bases spanning the gap.

The CDR3, as DNA: TGTGCCTCTGAGACAGGGGTTCCTGAAGCTTTCTTT. This codes for CASETGVPEAFF. The chain combines TRBV30 with TRBJ1-1; TRBD1 matches at 8 bases. Germline CDR1 GTSNPN, CDR2 SVGIG (reference sequence). Germline trimming cut 7 bases from V and 6 bases from J; bases unmatched to any gene: 7. This CDR3 has 12 amino acids.

CDR3 DNA sequence: TGCAGCGTTGAATGGGGACATCGGTCAGATACGCAGTATTTT. Its translation is CSVEWGHRSDTQYF. The chain couples TRBV29-1 to TRBJ2-3; D is perhaps TRBD1 (6 bases). The CDR3 consists of 14 residues. CDR1 and CDR2 (germline): SQVTM, ANQGSEA. Trimming took 2 bases from V and 4 from J, leaving 13 bases between them.

This clone has just one count. V is TRBV7-9 and J is TRBJ2-7; D might be TRBD1 (5 bases). The V gene lost 0 bases and the J gene lost 2 bases, with 8 bases spanning the gap. The germline gives CDR1 SEHNR, CDR2 FQNEAQ (reference sequence). This CDR3 spans 14 amino acids. This CDR3 is CASSLATEPYEQYF. The CDR3 DNA reads TGTGCCAGCAGCTTAGCGACAGAGCCCTACGAGCAGTACTTC.

The chain recombines TRBV18 with TRBJ2-7; possible D gene TRBD1, 7 bases. The ends were cut back, 5 bases at V and 3 bases at J, with 14 bases in the middle. Germline V gives CDR1 KGHSH, CDR2 LQKENI. The CDR3 consists of 14 residues. CDR3 sequence (DNA): TGTGCCAGCTCATTGGAGGGACAGTACTACGAGCAGTACTTC. It codes for CASSLEGQYYEQYF.

The V gene is TRBV30, the J gene TRBJ2-3; D may be TRBD1 (6 bases). The germline gives CDR1 GTSNPN, CDR2 SVGIG (reference sequence). This CDR3 region has 14 residues. V was trimmed by 2 bases and J by 1 base, leaving 10 bases between them. The CDR3 spells CAWSMAGGTDTQYF. The CDR3, as DNA: TGTGCCTGGAGTATGGCAGGGGGCACAGATACGCAGTATTTT.

V is TRBV11-2 and J is TRBJ1-2; the D is unclear. V lost 4 bases and J lost 4, with 19 bases in between. The CDR3 is 16 amino acids. Germline values: CDR1 SGHAT, CDR2 FQNNGV. The CDR3 region is CASSSHRDRPPYGYTF. CDR3 DNA sequence: TGTGCCAGCAGCTCCCACCGGGATCGACCCCCCTATGGCTACACCTTC.

The chain joins TRBV5-1 to TRBJ2-6; D is possibly TRBD1 (5 bases). The CDR3 totals 15 residues. Trimming pared 4 bases from V and 2 bases from J, leaving 10 bases between. Germline V gene sequence: CDR1 SGHRS, CDR2 YFSETQ. CDR3 DNA sequence: TGCGCCAGCAGCCTCCGGACAACTGGGGCCAACGTCCTGACTTTC. Residues: CASSLRTTGANVLTF.

This clone was seen just once. This chain connects TRBV30 to TRBJ2-7, with TRBD2 matching over 7 bases. This CDR3 comprises 13 residues. V lost 4 bases, J lost 9 bases, and 12 bases stayed unmatched. CDR1 is GTSNPN and CDR2 is SVGIG in the germline V gene (reference sequence). Written as DNA, the CDR3 is TGTGCCTGGAATGATATGCGGGAGATCGGGCAGTACTTC. It specifies CAWNDMREIGQYF.

The genes are TRBV3-1 (or the pseudogene TRBV3-2) and TRBJ2-2; D is undetermined. V lost 1 base, J lost 6 bases, and 6 bases lay in between. CDR1 is LGHDT and CDR2 is YNNKEL in the germline V gene (reference sequence). The CDR3 is 13 residues long. CDR3 in DNA: TGTGCCAGCAGCCAAGGGGCACCCGGGGAGCTGTTTTTT. Translation: CASSQGAPGELFF.